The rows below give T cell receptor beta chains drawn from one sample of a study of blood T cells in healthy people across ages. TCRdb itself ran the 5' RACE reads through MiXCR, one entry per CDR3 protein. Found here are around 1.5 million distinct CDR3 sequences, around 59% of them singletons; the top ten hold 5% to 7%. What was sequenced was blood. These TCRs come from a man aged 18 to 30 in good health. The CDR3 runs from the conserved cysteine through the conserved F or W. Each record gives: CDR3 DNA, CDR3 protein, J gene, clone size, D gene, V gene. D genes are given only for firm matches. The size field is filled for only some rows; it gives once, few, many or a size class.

CDR3 DNA: TGCAGTGCACTGGACAGGGAACCTCCTAACTATGGCTACACCTTC; CDR3 protein: CSALDREPPNYGYTF; J gene: TRBJ1-2; clone size: NA; D gene: TRBD1; V gene: TRBV20-1
CDR3 DNA: TGTGCCAGCAGCCAAGTCCTAGGGACCACAGATACGCAGTATTTT; CDR3 protein: CASSQVLGTTDTQYF; J gene: TRBJ2-3; clone size: NA; D gene: NA; V gene: TRBV4-2
CDR3 DNA: TGCAGCGTTGAAGAATGGACTAGCGGGAGCCACAATGAGCAGTTCTTC; CDR3 protein: CSVEEWTSGSHNEQFF; J gene: TRBJ2-1; clone size: NA; D gene: TRBD2; V gene: TRBV29-1
CDR3 DNA: TGTGCCAGCAGCCCAAACCCTGTGGATGAGACCCAGTACTTC; CDR3 protein: CASSPNPVDETQYF; J gene: TRBJ2-5; clone size: few; D gene: NA; V gene: TRBV9
CDR3 DNA: TGTGCCATCACGCGAGGGGACCGGAGCTCCTACGAGCAGTACTTC; CDR3 protein: CAITRGDRSSYEQYF; J gene: TRBJ2-7; clone size: NA; D gene: NA; V gene: TRBV10-3
CDR3 DNA: TGTGCCAGCAGTTTATTAGAGGGGCGAACACAAGAGACCCAGTACTTC; CDR3 protein: CASSLLEGRTQETQYF; J gene: TRBJ2-5; clone size: NA; D gene: NA; V gene: TRBV28
CDR3 DNA: TGTGCCAGCGGAAGCTGGGGGTTAGCCAAAAACATTCAGTACTTC; CDR3 protein: CASGSWGLAKNIQYF; J gene: TRBJ2-4; clone size: NA; D gene: NA; V gene: TRBV27
CDR3 DNA: TGCAGTGCTAAGCGGGGAGGAACCTACAATGAGCAGTTCTTC; CDR3 protein: CSAKRGGTYNEQFF; J gene: TRBJ2-1; clone size: few; D gene: TRBD2; V gene: TRBV20-1
CDR3 DNA: TGCAGTGCTGTACCCTCCACAGGGGGCGCGTATCTCGGTTATGGCTACACCTTC; CDR3 protein: CSAVPSTGGAYLGYGYTF; J gene: TRBJ1-2; clone size: NA; D gene: TRBD1; V gene: TRBV20-1
CDR3 DNA: TGTGCCAGTAGTATAAGTAGCGGGGTCCACAATGAGCAGTTCTTC; CDR3 protein: CASSISSGVHNEQFF; J gene: TRBJ2-1; clone size: NA; D gene: TRBD2; V gene: TRBV19
CDR3 DNA: TGCAGCGTTGAAGGGGACAGGCAAGAGACCCAGTACTTC; CDR3 protein: CSVEGDRQETQYF; J gene: TRBJ2-5; clone size: NA; D gene: TRBD1; V gene: TRBV29-1
CDR3 DNA: TGTGCCAGCAGTGATCTACAGGACCCCAATCAGCCCCAGCATTTT; CDR3 protein: CASSDLQDPNQPQHF; J gene: TRBJ1-5; clone size: NA; D gene: NA; V gene: TRBV2
CDR3 DNA: TGTGCCAGCAGGACTACAGGGGTCCAAGTTGTTGAGCAGTTCTTC; CDR3 protein: CASRTTGVQVVEQFF; J gene: TRBJ2-1; clone size: NA; D gene: TRBD1; V gene: TRBV6-5
CDR3 DNA: TGTGCCAGCCTGACAGGGGCGAACTATGGCTACACCTTC; CDR3 protein: CASLTGANYGYTF; J gene: TRBJ1-2; clone size: NA; D gene: TRBD1; V gene: TRBV6-1
CDR3 DNA: TGCAGTGCTAGACTCCCGCTAAAGTCACTAGCGGGAGAATACTACGAGCAGTACTTC; CDR3 protein: CSARLPLKSLAGEYYEQYF; J gene: TRBJ2-7; clone size: few; D gene: TRBD2; V gene: TRBV20-1
CDR3 DNA: TGTGCCAGCAGGGGGGGTGGGACTAGCGGATTTCGCAATGAGCAGTTCTTC; CDR3 protein: CASRGGGTSGFRNEQFF; J gene: TRBJ2-1; clone size: NA; D gene: TRBD2; V gene: TRBV6-2/TRBV6-3
CDR3 DNA: TGTGCCAGCAGTACCATCGGCAGGGCTGGCAAAAACATTCAGTACTTC; CDR3 protein: CASSTIGRAGKNIQYF; J gene: TRBJ2-4; clone size: NA; D gene: NA; V gene: TRBV28
CDR3 DNA: TGTGCCAGCAGCCAAACCCGACCCGGATCGGGCGATACGCAGTATTTT; CDR3 protein: CASSQTRPGSGDTQYF; J gene: TRBJ2-3; clone size: few; D gene: NA; V gene: TRBV5-5
CDR3 DNA: TGCGCCAGCAGCCAAGTTGGGCAGGGACCCTACGAGCAGTACTTC; CDR3 protein: CASSQVGQGPYEQYF; J gene: TRBJ2-7; clone size: NA; D gene: NA; V gene: TRBV4-1
CDR3 DNA: TGTGCCAGCAGTGAATTGACTGGGGGCCCTCTAACTGAGCAGTACTTC; CDR3 protein: CASSELTGGPLTEQYF; J gene: TRBJ2-7; clone size: NA; D gene: NA; V gene: TRBV25-1
CDR3 DNA: TGTGCCAGCAGCCCACTGTTACATTCGGGCACTGAAGCTTTCTTT; CDR3 protein: CASSPLLHSGTEAFF; J gene: TRBJ1-1; clone size: NA; D gene: NA; V gene: TRBV5-5
CDR3 DNA: TGTGCCAGCAGCAGCACTGACAAACCGGGGTTAGATACGCAGTATTTT; CDR3 protein: CASSSTDKPGLDTQYF; J gene: TRBJ2-3; clone size: NA; D gene: NA; V gene: TRBV7-9
CDR3 DNA: TGTGCCAGCAGTTGGGGTTCCGGGGAGCTGTTTTTT; CDR3 protein: CASSWGSGELFF; J gene: TRBJ2-2; clone size: few; D gene: NA; V gene: TRBV6-5
CDR3 DNA: TGTGCCAGCAGCCCGGGGGGGACGTCCCGCGAAAACATTCAGTACTTC; CDR3 protein: CASSPGGTSRENIQYF; J gene: TRBJ2-4; clone size: NA; D gene: TRBD2; V gene: TRBV25-1
CDR3 DNA: TGTGCCAGCAGGCCTGGACAGGGGAATCAGCCCCAGCATTTT; CDR3 protein: CASRPGQGNQPQHF; J gene: TRBJ1-5; clone size: few; D gene: TRBD1; V gene: TRBV28
CDR3 DNA: TGCAGCGTTGGAGGCGTAGGTGGGGGATACTACAATGAGCAGTTCTTC; CDR3 protein: CSVGGVGGGYYNEQFF; J gene: TRBJ2-1; clone size: many; D gene: NA; V gene: TRBV29-1
CDR3 DNA: TGTGCCAGCAGTAAGAACAGGGAATCCTACGAGCAGTACTTC; CDR3 protein: CASSKNRESYEQYF; J gene: TRBJ2-7; clone size: few; D gene: NA; V gene: TRBV6-5
CDR3 DNA: TGTGCCGTTCGGACAGACCGCTCCTACGAGCAGTACTTC; CDR3 protein: CAVRTDRSYEQYF; J gene: TRBJ2-7; clone size: few; D gene: NA; V gene: TRBV12-3/TRBV12-4
CDR3 DNA: TGTGCCAGCAGCTTAGAGAGAAAGCGGGGGTACCAAGAGACCCAGTACTTC; CDR3 protein: CASSLERKRGYQETQYF; J gene: TRBJ2-5; clone size: NA; D gene: TRBD2; V gene: TRBV11-2
CDR3 DNA: TGTGCCAGCAGCACGGGTGGGGCATGGAAGTACTTC; CDR3 protein: CASSTGGAWKYF; J gene: TRBJ2-5; clone size: NA; D gene: NA; V gene: TRBV11-1
CDR3 DNA: TGTGCCAGTAGTCCCTTCGCGGGGACCTACGAGCAGTACTTC; CDR3 protein: CASSPFAGTYEQYF; J gene: TRBJ2-7; clone size: NA; D gene: NA; V gene: TRBV19
CDR3 DNA: TGTGCCAGCAGTTCGCCGTCAGGGAATTTTGAAAAACTGTTTTTT; CDR3 protein: CASSSPSGNFEKLFF; J gene: TRBJ1-4; clone size: NA; D gene: NA; V gene: TRBV27
CDR3 DNA: TGCAGTGCTCCCGTGGCGGGGTCCACCGGGGAGCTGTTTTTT; CDR3 protein: CSAPVAGSTGELFF; J gene: TRBJ2-2; clone size: NA; D gene: NA; V gene: TRBV20-1
CDR3 DNA: TGTGCCAGCAGCGTAGGTCTGGCGGGATATGAGCAGTTCTTC; CDR3 protein: CASSVGLAGYEQFF; J gene: TRBJ2-1; clone size: NA; D gene: NA; V gene: TRBV9
CDR3 DNA: TGCGCCAGCAGCCAAGTAAGGACCGCATACCCGGAGACCCAGTACTTC; CDR3 protein: CASSQVRTAYPETQYF; J gene: TRBJ2-5; clone size: few; D gene: NA; V gene: TRBV4-3
CDR3 DNA: TGTGCCAGCAGCCTCCGGGGGGCGGCGGATTCACCCCTCCACTTT; CDR3 protein: CASSLRGAADSPLHF; J gene: TRBJ1-6; clone size: NA; D gene: NA; V gene: TRBV6-5
CDR3 DNA: TGTGCCAGCAGCCCCCTTAGTGGGACAGAACAGAGCTCCTACAATGAGCAGTTCTTC; CDR3 protein: CASSPLSGTEQSSYNEQFF; J gene: TRBJ2-1; clone size: few; D gene: TRBD1; V gene: TRBV7-9